The clone carrying this T cell receptor (beta chain) was found once. Its antigen is as yet unknown. The data derive from a study of cytomegalovirus exposure and HLA in healthy donors. The CDR3 sequence is 14 residues long. Germline V gives CDR1 MNHEY, CDR2 SVGAGI. The ends were cut back, 4 bases at V and 3 bases at J, with 10 bases in the middle. Overall study findings and caveats: The study recorded 164 TCR beta chains that were cytomegalovirus-associated.

Produced via immunoSEQ multiplex PCR; TCRdb's table is partial and in-frame only. The sample consists of about 220,000 clones, over 80% of them appearing once. This chain uses TRBV6-5 with TRBJ1-5; possibly TRBD1 for D (5 bases). The source of this sequence is a woman in her thirties in good health and CMV-seropositive. The specimen was PBMCs. The CDR3 loop is CASSSRGDNQPQHF. The CDR3 bases are TGTGCCAGCAGTTCAAGGGGCGACAATCAGCCCCAGCATTTT.